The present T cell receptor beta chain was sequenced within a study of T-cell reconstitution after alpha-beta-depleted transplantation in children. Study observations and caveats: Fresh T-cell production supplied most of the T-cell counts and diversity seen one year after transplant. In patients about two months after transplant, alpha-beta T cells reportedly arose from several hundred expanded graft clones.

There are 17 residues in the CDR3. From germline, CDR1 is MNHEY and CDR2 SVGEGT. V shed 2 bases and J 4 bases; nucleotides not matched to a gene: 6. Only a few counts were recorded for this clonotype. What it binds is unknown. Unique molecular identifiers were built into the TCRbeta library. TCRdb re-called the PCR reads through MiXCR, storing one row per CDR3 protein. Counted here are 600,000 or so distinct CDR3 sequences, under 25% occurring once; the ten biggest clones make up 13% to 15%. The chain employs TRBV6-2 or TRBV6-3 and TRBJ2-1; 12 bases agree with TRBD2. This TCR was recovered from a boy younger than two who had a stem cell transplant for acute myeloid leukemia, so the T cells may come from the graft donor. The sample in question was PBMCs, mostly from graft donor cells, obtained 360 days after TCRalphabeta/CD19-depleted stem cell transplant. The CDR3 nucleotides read TGTGCCAGCAGTTACCCCACTAGCGGGGGGCCATACAATGAGCAGTTCTTC. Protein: CASSYPTSGGPYNEQFF.